The 27 T cell receptor beta chains below all came from one sample that was sequenced in a study of shared clonotypes between healthy human individuals. Clones were read by immunoSEQ multiplex PCR, and TCRdb kept only the in-frame ones, dropping some. The table lists some 2,500,000 clones, about 90% of them singletons, with around 0.35% in the top ten. Source material: naive CD4+ T cells from PBMCs. Subset given: CD45RA+ positively selected. The origin of the receptors is a man younger than 35 in good health. Some clones in this sample may be carry-over from other donors' samples.

The V call is TRBV30, the J call TRBJ1-5; D unresolved. V lost 0 bases, J lost 0 bases, and 15 bases lay in between. The CDR3 has 17 amino acids. Germline CDR1 GTSNPN, CDR2 SVGIG (reference sequence). The CDR3 here is CAWSVMGIPYSNQPQHF. The CDR3 bases are TGTGCCTGGAGTGTAATGGGGATCCCCTATAGCAATCAGCCCCAGCATTTT. Looking up the rest from reference TRBV30 and TRBJ1-5 gives the full variable domain: SQTIHQWPATLVQPVGSPLSLECTVEGTSNPNLYWYRQAAGRGLQLLFYSVGIGQISSEVPQNLSASRPQDRQFILSSKKLLLSDSGFYLCAWSVMGIPYSNQPQHFGDGTRLSIL.

J is TRBJ2-7 and V is TRBV12-2; the table names TRBD2, a call not compared with the DNA. TRBV12-2 is a listed pseudogene. CDR3 length: 12 amino acids. The CDR3 nucleotides are TGTGCAAGTCGCTTAGAGGCGGACGAGCAGTACTTC. It yields the protein CASRLEADEQYF.

The J gene is TRBJ1-5, the V gene TRBV28; 7 bases align to TRBD1. The ends lost 5 bases at V and 4 bases at J; junction bases unmatched: 8. Germline assignment: CDR1 MDHEN and CDR2 SYDVKM. This CDR3 region has 15 residues. CDR3 bases: TGTGCCAGCAGTACACCGGGACAGAGTAATCAGCCCCAGCATTTT. Its protein product is CASSTPGQSNQPQHF.

The chain has TRBV6-5 and TRBJ2-2; 10 bases match TRBD1. The germline V gene has CDR1 MNHEY and CDR2 SVGAGI. The junction had 8 bases not matched to a gene; V was cut back by 4 bases and J by 6 bases. The CDR3 has 16 residues. The CDR3 nucleotides read TGTGCCAGCAGTTCTCGACAGGGGGCGTGGGCCGGGGAGCTGTTTTTT. It encodes CASSSRQGAWAGELFF.

The chain has TRBV27 and TRBJ1-1; weak D call: TRBD1 (5 bases). V was trimmed by 2 bases and J by 1 base, leaving 14 bases between them. This CDR3 has 16 amino acids. Germline V gene lookup returns CDR1 MNHEY and CDR2 SMNVEV (reference sequence). CDR3 nucleotides: TGTGCCAGCAGTTTAAATTACGCAGGGAGGAACACTGAAGCTTTCTTT. Translated: CASSLNYAGRNTEAFF.

The chain uses TRBV30 and TRBJ2-7; perhaps TRBD1 as D (7 bases). Germline V gene data show CDR1 as GTSNPN and CDR2 as SVGIG (reference sequence). The CDR3 runs to 13 residues. The ends were cut back, 5 bases at V and 6 bases at J, with 17 bases in the middle. CDR3 nucleotide sequence: TGTGCCTGGGCACAGGGGAGGATTGGCGAGCAGTACTTC. Its protein is CAWAQGRIGEQYF.

In regard to this clone: Other DNA sequences in this specimen translate into the identical CDR3. The rearrangement uses TRBV18 and TRBJ2-2; no firm D call. Trimming pared 5 bases from V and 2 bases from J, leaving 6 bases between. The CDR3 covers 13 residues. The V gene's germline CDR1 is KGHSH and CDR2 LQKENI. This CDR3 reads CASSRGNTGELFF. In nucleotides, the CDR3 is TGTGCCAGCTCAAGAGGAAACACCGGGGAGCTGTTTTTT.

This clone was recorded once. Other DNA sequences in the sample encode the same CDR3. The V call is TRBV4-2, the J call TRBJ1-2, with D possibly being TRBD1 (5 bases). Germline-derived CDR1 and CDR2 are LGHNA and YNFKEQ. The CDR3 totals 13 residues. Trimming took off 1 base at V and 4 bases at J, with 7 bases between the two ends. CDR3: CASSQGQLYGYTF. The CDR3 bases are TGTGCCAGCAGCCAAGGACAGCTCTATGGCTACACCTTC.

The J gene is TRBJ2-7, the V gene TRBV4-1, with TRBD1 as a possible D gene (6 bases). This CDR3 region has 14 residues. Germline CDR1 and CDR2: MGHRA and YSYEKL. V shed 0 bases and J shed 6 bases, with 12 bases lying between them. For the CDR3, the DNA is TGCGCCAGCAGCCAAGATGAGGCAGGGGTCGAGCAGTACTTC. Residues: CASSQDEAGVEQYF.

Regarding this clone: The same CDR3 also results from other DNA sequences found in this sample. CDR3 loop: CASSLLGGANTGELFF. The CDR3 coding sequence is TGCGCCAGCAGCTTACTCGGGGGAGCGAACACCGGGGAGCTGTTTTTT. V and J are TRBV5-1 and TRBJ2-2, with TRBD2 as a possible D gene (6 bases). Per germline, CDR1 SGHRS and CDR2 YFSETQ. Trimming left V 2 bases short and J 0 bases short, with 11 bases between. This CDR3 is 16 amino acids long.

This sequence joins TRBV19 and TRBJ2-3, with 8 nucleotides matching TRBD2. The length of the CDR3 is 14 residues. Per germline, CDR1 LNHDA and CDR2 SQIVND (reference sequence). J gave up 3 bases and V 6 bases, and 5 bases lay outside the gene matches. CDR3 sequence reads: CASRAGGYTDTQYF. In DNA form, the CDR3 reads TGTGCCAGTAGGGCGGGAGGTTATACAGATACGCAGTATTTT.

The rearrangement joins TRBV5-6 to TRBJ1-5, with D tentatively TRBD1 (5 bases). Looked up from germline, CDR1 is SGHDT and CDR2 is YYEEEE. The CDR3 length is 15 residues. The germline V and J ends were trimmed by 1 base and 7 bases, with 15 bases remaining between them. The CDR3 region has the DNA TGTGCCAGCAGCTTGCGGGGGATAGCAATCCAGCCCCAGCATTTT. Its protein product is CASSLRGIAIQPQHF.

The chain carries TRBV5-1 and TRBJ2-7; 8 bases match TRBD1. Germline V CDR1 and CDR2: SGHRS, YFSETQ. The CDR3 length is 15 residues. J lost 5 bases, V lost 5 bases, and 12 bases had no gene match. DNA for the CDR3: TGCGCCAGCAGAAAGGGCGACAGGGGTTGGGACGAGCAGTACTTC. It yields the protein CASRKGDRGWDEQYF. The variable domain in full, completed from reference TRBV5-1 and TRBJ2-7, reads KAGVTQTPRYLIKTRGQQVTLSCSPISGHRSVSWYQQTPGQGLQFLFEYFSETQRNKGNFPGRFSGRQFSNSRSEMNVSTLELGDSALYLCASRKGDRGWDEQYFGPGTRLTVT.

The chain uses TRBV7-2 and TRBJ2-1, with D unresolved. The CDR3 is 14 amino acids. Germline CDR1 reads SGHTA; CDR2 reads FQGNSA. Between the trimmed V and J ends, which lost 3 bases and 6 bases, there was a span of 12 bases. In DNA, the CDR3 is TGTGCCAGCAGCTTGGACGCCGGTCGCAATGAGCAGTTCTTC. It encodes CASSLDAGRNEQFF.

The V gene is TRBV19, the J gene TRBJ1-1, with D unresolved. V lost 7 bases and J lost 0, with 12 bases in between. Per the germline V gene, CDR1 is LNHDA and CDR2 is SQIVND (reference sequence). The CDR3 runs 14 residues. The CDR3: CASTDQNMNTEAFF. In DNA, the CDR3 is TGTGCCAGTACCGACCAGAACATGAACACTGAAGCTTTCTTT.

The chain joins TRBV28 to TRBJ2-5; 8 nucleotides match TRBD2. This CDR3 comprises 14 residues. V shed 6 bases, J shed 5 bases, and the junction held 8 bases outside the gene matches. Germline V CDR1 and CDR2: MDHEN, SYDVKM. CDR3 region: CASRRGAFRETQYF. The CDR3 nucleotides are TGTGCCAGCAGGCGGGGGGCCTTTAGGGAGACCCAGTACTTC.

The rearrangement uses TRBV4-1 and TRBJ2-3; D gene unclear. V gave up 1 base and J gave up 0 bases, with 8 bases separating them. The length of the CDR3 is 15 residues. In germline, CDR1 is MGHRA, CDR2 YSYEKL. The DNA for the CDR3 is TGCGCCAGCAGCCAAGGACACCGCAGCACAGATACGCAGTATTTT. Translating it yields CASSQGHRSTDTQYF.

This clone was counted once. In the same sample, other DNA sequences code for this CDR3. The chain couples TRBV5-1 to TRBJ2-6, with D perhaps matching TRBD2 (5 bases). This CDR3 has 15 residues. Germline V gene data show CDR1 as SGHRS and CDR2 as YFSETQ. Deletions cut 2 bases from V and 0 bases from J, with 6 bases between. The CDR3 nucleotides read TGCGCCAGCAGCTTCGGGGTCTCTGGGGCCAACGTCCTGACTTTC. Translating gives CASSFGVSGANVLTF.

The rearrangement links TRBV5-1 to TRBJ2-2; D unclear. This CDR3 region has 15 residues. V was pared by 5 bases and J by 4 bases, with 15 bases between. Germline V lookup: CDR1 SGHRS, CDR2 YFSETQ. For the CDR3, the DNA is TGCGCCAGCAGGACCCTAGGTCAGATCACCGGGGAGCTGTTTTTT. It yields the protein CASRTLGQITGELFF.

The chain carries TRBV7-9 and TRBJ2-7; D perhaps matches TRBD2 (5 bases). The CDR3 contains 15 residues. V dropped 4 bases and J dropped 7 bases, with 20 bases sitting between them. CDR1 SEHNR and CDR2 FQNEAQ come from the germline V gene (reference sequence). CDR3 DNA: TGTGCCAGCAGCTCTCCTGCGGTCGGGGAGAGAGAGCAGTACTTC. Encoded protein: CASSSPAVGEREQYF.

This chain joins TRBV19 and TRBJ1-2, with D uncertain. In germline, CDR1 is LNHDA, CDR2 SQIVND (reference sequence). This CDR3 is built from 14 residues. V dropped 5 bases and J dropped 6 bases, with 16 bases sitting between them. The CDR3 protein is CASSAQTMIDGYTF. As DNA, the CDR3 is TGTGCCAGTAGTGCCCAGACGATGATCGATGGCTACACCTTC.

This chain joins TRBV7-9 and TRBJ2-2; TRBD1 matches at 12 bases. Germline CDR1 SEHNR, CDR2 FQNEAQ (reference sequence). With 10 bases clipped from V and 6 bases from J, the junction kept 6 bases outside the gene matches. CDR3 length: 14 amino acids. The CDR3 nucleotides are TGTGCCATGACGGGACAGGGGGCCGCCGGGGAGCTGTTTTTT. Amino acids: CAMTGQGAAGELFF.

The chain uses TRBV28 and TRBJ1-1, with D possibly TRBD1 on 5 matching bases. Germline V gives CDR1 MDHEN, CDR2 SYDVKM. Trimming left V 7 bases short and J 5 bases short, with 14 bases between. This CDR3 spans 13 amino acids. DNA of the CDR3: TGTGCCAGCAACGGGGGTCGGGGGACTGAAGCTTTCTTT. This gives the protein CASNGGRGTEAFF.

On this clone itself: The same CDR3 is also encoded by other DNA sequences in this sample. This chain uses TRBV5-1 with TRBJ1-1; no firm D call. With 4 bases removed from V and 0 bases from J, the gap between germline ends came to 7 bases. The CDR3 is made up of 13 amino acids. Germline V gene lookup returns CDR1 SGHRS and CDR2 YFSETQ. The CDR3 bases are TGCGCCAGCAGCCCTGACCTGAACACTGAAGCTTTCTTT. The encoded protein is CASSPDLNTEAFF.

CDR3 loop: CASSQLRRTDTQYF. For the CDR3, the DNA is TGTGCCAGCAGTCAATTGCGGAGAACAGATACGCAGTATTTT. The chain recombines TRBV28 with TRBJ2-3, with no clear D. The V gene lost 5 bases and the J gene lost 3 bases, with 12 bases spanning the gap. The germline V gene has CDR1 MDHEN and CDR2 SYDVKM. The CDR3 is 14 residues long.

The chain combines TRBV7-2 with TRBJ2-3; D gene uncertain. Germline V gene lookup returns CDR1 SGHTA and CDR2 FQGNSA. Trimming removed 5 bases from V and 2 bases from J, with 5 bases in between. The CDR3 is 12 residues long. The CDR3 DNA sequence: TGTGCCAGCAGCACTGCCACAGATACGCAGTATTTT. It is translated as CASSTATDTQYF. Based on the CDR3 plus reference TRBV7-2 and TRBJ2-3, the full variable domain is GAGVSQSPSNKVTEKGKDVELRCDPISGHTALYWYRQSLGQGLEFLIYFQGNSAPDKSGLPSDRFSAERTGGSVSTLTIQRTQQEDSAVYLCASSTATDTQYFGPGTRLTVL.

This chain joins TRBV5-4 and TRBJ1-3, with 10 bases identical to TRBD1. Germline V lookup: CDR1 SGHNT, CDR2 YYREEE (reference sequence). The V segment lost 6 bases and the J segment 7 bases; nucleotides outside the gene matches: 10. The length of the CDR3 is 15 residues. The CDR3 sequence is CASTLAGTGANTIYF. The CDR3 DNA sequence: TGTGCCAGCACACTGGCGGGGACAGGGGCCAACACCATATATTTT.